The 24 T cell receptor beta chains in this list originate from one sample, sequenced in a study of cytomegalovirus exposure and HLA in healthy donors. The PCR ran on 60 Vbeta and 13 Jbeta primers. Generated by immunoSEQ multiplex PCR, the TCRdb table keeps only in-frame clones and is missing some. Counted here are approximately 140,000 clones, 63% occurring once; the ten biggest clones make up approximately 7%. Source material: PBMCs. The receptors originated from a woman aged 55-69 years in good health and CMV-seropositive.

The CDR3 protein is CASSQGGLAGEVNEQFF. CDR3 sequence (DNA): TGTGCCAGCAGCCAAGGGGGACTAGCGGGAGAGGTCAATGAGCAGTTCTTC. V gene TRBV9 combines with J gene TRBJ2-1, with 14 bases identical to TRBD2. Germline V gene sequence: CDR1 SGDLS, CDR2 YYNGEE. With 4 bases clipped from V and 6 bases from J, the junction kept 9 bases outside the gene matches. This CDR3 spans 17 amino acids.

This sequence joins TRBV6-5 and TRBJ2-2; 7 nucleotides line up with TRBD2. The germline V gene encodes CDR1 MNHEY and CDR2 SVGAGI. V trimming: 1 base; J trimming: 6 bases; junction bases outside the gene matches: 8. The CDR3 covers 16 residues. The CDR3 here is CASSYWSGGSPGELFF. CDR3 DNA sequence: TGTGCCAGCAGTTACTGGTCGGGAGGAAGTCCCGGGGAGCTGTTTTTT.

J is TRBJ2-2 and V is TRBV5-8, with a weak D call TRBD2 (6 bases). CDR3 length: 16 amino acids. The V end was cut by 5 bases, the J end by 4 bases, with 18 bases between. The germline CDR1 and CDR2 sequences are SGHTS and YDEGEE. The CDR3: CASRRGTDLITGELFF. CDR3 nucleotides: TGTGCCAGCAGACGCGGGACCGATCTGATCACCGGGGAGCTGTTTTTT.

The rearrangement joins TRBV12-5 to TRBJ2-5; D is possibly TRBD1 (5 bases). Looked up from germline, CDR1 is LGHNT and CDR2 is FRNRAP. The CDR3 is made up of 13 amino acids. V dropped 2 bases and J dropped 5 bases, with 9 bases sitting between them. The CDR3 coding sequence is TGTGCTAGTGGTTTGCAGGGTTTGGAGACCCAGTACTTC. Translating it yields CASGLQGLETQYF.

This clone has just a few counts. This chain links TRBV9 with TRBJ2-4; 8 nucleotides match TRBD1. Trimming cost V 3 bases and J 7 bases; bases outside gene matches: 0. The CDR3 consists of 12 residues. CDR1 and CDR2 from the germline V gene are SGDLS and YYNGEE. The CDR3 sequence: CASSGQGNIQYF. The CDR3 DNA is TGTGCCAGCAGCGGACAGGGGAACATTCAGTACTTC.

This chain uses TRBV29-1 with TRBJ2-4, with TRBD2 identical over 9 bases. The CDR3 is 12 residues long. CDR1 is SQVTM, CDR2 ANQGSEA, per germline. V trimming: 7 bases; J trimming: 7 bases; junction bases outside the gene matches: 5. The CDR3 sequence: CSGTGTSNIQYF. The CDR3 coding sequence is TGCAGCGGGACCGGGACTAGCAACATTCAGTACTTC.

A few counts support this clone. This rearrangement joins TRBV30 to TRBJ2-6; D possibly corresponds to TRBD2 (6 bases). The CDR3 consists of 15 residues. V was shortened by 0 bases and J by 2 bases, with 8 bases between the two germline ends. Germline assignment: CDR1 GTSNPN and CDR2 SVGIG (reference sequence). DNA for the CDR3: TGTGCCTGGAGTGTACGGGGGACTGGGGCCAACGTCCTGACTTTC. This encodes CAWSVRGTGANVLTF.

V usage is TRBV13 and J usage is TRBJ1-5; 8 bases line up with TRBD1. The trim removed 4 bases at V and 7 bases at J, leaving 3 bases unmatched. Germline values: CDR1 PRHDT, CDR2 FYEKMQ (reference sequence). This CDR3 has 13 amino acids. CDR3 sequence (DNA): TGTGCCAGCAGCTCGGACAGGGACCAGCCCCAGCATTTT. This encodes CASSSDRDQPQHF.

The V gene is TRBV7-8, the J gene TRBJ2-7, with 11 bases lining up with TRBD1. This CDR3 has 14 residues. CDR1 SGHVS and CDR2 FQNEAQ come from the germline V gene. J was trimmed by 2 bases and V by 4 bases; bases with no gene match: 1. The CDR3 sequence is CASSSGQGAYEQYF. CDR3 bases: TGTGCCAGCAGCTCGGGACAGGGGGCCTACGAGCAGTACTTC.

The chain joins TRBV29-1 to TRBJ2-1, with TRBD2 matching 7 bases. Germline loops: CDR1 SQVTM, CDR2 ANQGSEA. The trim removed 7 bases at V and 0 bases at J, leaving 9 bases unmatched. The CDR3 sequence is 15 residues long. CDR3 in DNA: TGCAGCGCAGAAGGAGCGGGGAGCTCCTACAATGAGCAGTTCTTC. Translation: CSAEGAGSSYNEQFF.

V gene TRBV7-9 combines with J gene TRBJ1-4; TRBD1 matches at 8 bases. CDR3 length: 13 amino acids. J lost 8 bases, V lost 3 bases, and 2 bases had no gene match. CDR1 and CDR2 from the germline V gene are SEHNR and FQNEAQ (reference sequence). CDR3 nucleotides: TGTGCCAGCAGCTTTAGGACAGGGGAAAAACTGTTTTTT. Translation gives CASSFRTGEKLFF. The variable domain in full, with the rest retrieved from reference TRBV7-9 and TRBJ1-4, is DTGVSQNPRHKITKRGQNVTFRCDPISEHNRLYWYRQTLGQGPEFLTYFQNEAQLEKSRLLSDRFSAERPKGSFSTLEIQRTEQGDSAMYLCASSFRTGEKLFFGSGTQLSVL.

This rearrangement joins TRBV28 to TRBJ2-7, with D possibly being TRBD2 (5 bases). The V end lost 4 bases, the J end lost 0 bases, and 10 bases lay between the germline ends. This CDR3 region has 14 residues. Germline-derived CDR1 and CDR2 are MDHEN and SYDVKM. The CDR3 is CASSYPGFSYEQYF. CDR3 nucleotides: TGTGCCAGCAGTTACCCGGGGTTCTCCTACGAGCAGTACTTC.

The rearrangement links TRBV2 to TRBJ1-1; possibly TRBD1 for D (6 bases). The germline V gene has CDR1 SNHLY and CDR2 FYNNEI. This CDR3 region has 11 residues. Trimming shortened V by 6 bases and J by 7 bases, and 9 bases separated the two germline ends. CDR3 in DNA: TGTGCCAGCAGCGGACAGTATGAAGCTTTCTTT. This translates into CASSGQYEAFF.

V and J are TRBV7-2 and TRBJ2-5; 8 positions match TRBD2. The CDR3 has 16 residues. In germline, CDR1 is SGHTA, CDR2 FQGNSA. After removal of 5 bases from V and 0 bases from J, the junction contained 8 bases not matched to a gene. This CDR3 reads CASSKTSGAYQETQYF. The CDR3 DNA sequence: TGTGCCAGCAGCAAAACTAGCGGAGCATACCAAGAGACCCAGTACTTC. The full variable domain, with the rest looked up from reference TRBV7-2 and TRBJ2-5, is GAGVSQSPSNKVTEKGKDVELRCDPISGHTALYWYRQSLGQGLEFLIYFQGNSAPDKSGLPSDRFSAERTGGSVSTLTIQRTQQEDSAVYLCASSKTSGAYQETQYFGPGTRLLVL.

This chain uses TRBV28 with TRBJ2-7; 7 bases are a match to TRBD2. The ends lost 4 bases at V and 3 bases at J; junction bases unmatched: 3. CDR1 and CDR2 (germline): MDHEN, SYDVKM. The CDR3 is 13 amino acids. CDR3 residues: CASSSGRIYEQYF. CDR3 DNA: TGTGCCAGCAGTTCCGGGAGGATCTACGAGCAGTACTTC.

This clone has only a few counts. The rearrangement joins TRBV6-5 to TRBJ2-1, with D possibly being TRBD2 (7 bases). The CDR3 has 14 residues. Germline values: CDR1 MNHEY, CDR2 SVGAGI. Trimming left V 0 bases short and J 5 bases short, with 8 bases between. Written as DNA, the CDR3 is TGTGCCAGCAGTTACTCAGGGGGGGACAATGAGCAGTTCTTC. It encodes CASSYSGGDNEQFF.

This clone has only a few counts. V usage is TRBV7-6 and J usage is TRBJ2-2, with TRBD2 matching over 8 bases. V gave up 3 bases and J gave up 6 bases; unmatched junction bases: 3. Germline V gene sequence: CDR1 SGHVS, CDR2 FNYEAQ. CDR3 size: 14 residues. CDR3 sequence (DNA): TGTGCCAGCAGCTTTCGGACTAGCCCCGGGGAGCTGTTTTTT. This gives the protein CASSFRTSPGELFF.

The chain is built from TRBV5-4 and TRBJ2-7; TRBD1 aligns across 8 bases. The J segment lost 7 bases and the V segment lost 2 bases, leaving 5 bases of the junction unmatched. Germline V lookup: CDR1 SGHNT, CDR2 YYREEE (reference sequence). CDR3 length: 13 amino acids. The CDR3 nucleotides read TGTGCCAGCAGCTTCGGGACAGGATATGAGCAGTACTTC. Residues: CASSFGTGYEQYF.

This clone was recorded a few times. This chain links TRBV27 with TRBJ2-7; maybe TRBD2 (5 bases). Germline V gene lookup returns CDR1 MNHEY and CDR2 SMNVEV (reference sequence). There are 14 residues in the CDR3. The V end lost 6 bases, the J end lost 3 bases, and 15 bases lay between the germline ends. The CDR3 reads CASSPGVARYEQYF. The CDR3 bases are TGTGCCAGCAGCCCCGGGGTGGCCCGCTACGAGCAGTACTTC.

The V call is TRBV7-2, the J call TRBJ1-5; 7 nucleotides line up with TRBD1. Losses at the gene ends were 5 bases for V and 0 bases for J; bases not matched to a gene: 4. The CDR3 totals 15 residues. Per the germline V gene, CDR1 is SGHTA and CDR2 is FQGNSA. CDR3 region: CASSRQGNSNQPQHF. The CDR3 bases are TGTGCCAGCAGCCGACAGGGAAATAGCAATCAGCCCCAGCATTTT.

The J gene is TRBJ2-7, the V gene TRBV2; D might be TRBD2 (5 bases). The V gene lost 4 bases and the J gene lost 7 bases, with 14 bases spanning the gap. Germline V gene lookup returns CDR1 SNHLY and CDR2 FYNNEI. The CDR3 sequence is 13 residues long. The CDR3 here is CASSVNPRGEQYF. CDR3 nucleotides: TGTGCCAGCAGTGTAAACCCTCGAGGGGAGCAGTACTTC. The full variable domain, rest sourced from reference TRBV2 and TRBJ2-7, is EPEVTQTPSHQVTQMGQEVILRCVPISNHLYFYWYRQILGQKVEFLVSFYNNEISEKSEIFDDQFSVERPDGSNFTLKIRSTKLEDSAMYFCASSVNPRGEQYFGPGTRLTVT.

This clone showed up just once. The chain uses TRBV30 and TRBJ2-3; tentative D call: TRBD2 (7 bases). Trimming left V 2 bases short and J 2 bases short, with 11 bases between. The V gene's germline CDR1 is GTSNPN and CDR2 SVGIG (reference sequence). This CDR3 comprises 14 residues. CDR3 nucleotide sequence: TGTGCCTGGAGTTATGGGGGGGCCACAGATACGCAGTATTTT. It yields the protein CAWSYGGATDTQYF.

J is TRBJ2-3 and V is TRBV7-9; 9 bases agree with TRBD1. CDR3 length equals 15 residues. Trimming took 5 bases from V and 4 from J; bases not matched to a gene: 7. Germline-derived CDR1 and CDR2 are SEHNR and FQNEAQ (reference sequence). The CDR3 nucleotides read TGTGCCAGCAGCGACCGGGACAGGGAACCAGATACGCAGTATTTT. Protein: CASSDRDREPDTQYF.

The chain uses TRBV19 and TRBJ2-5, with 7 bases that match TRBD1. The CDR3 has 14 residues. Unmatched junction bases numbered 9, after V lost 6 bases and J lost 5 bases. Germline loops: CDR1 LNHDA, CDR2 SQIVND (reference sequence). CDR3 bases: TGTGCCAGTAGCCCTGACAGGGCCTCGGAGACCCAGTACTTC. Translating it yields CASSPDRASETQYF.